This T cell receptor (beta chain) is from a study of blood T cell repertoires in COVID-19. About the research overall: T cells, B-cell-depleted T cells, or PBMCs supplied cDNA or gDNA.

In the original analysis: Reference gene primer amplification in the assay estimated nucleated cell counts. Repertoires were generated with immunoSEQ multiplex PCR, while TCRdb's copy carries only in-frame clones and drops some. The V and J calls and clone size were taken over from that table, and D and trimming were inferred from the DNA. The table includes about 230,000 clones, approximately 82% detected once. This CDR3 contains 13 residues. With V trimmed by 6 bases and J by 6 bases, 5 bases remained unmatched. Germline V gene lookup returns CDR1 MNHEY and CDR2 SVGEGT. The V gene is TRBV6-2 or TRBV6-3, the J gene TRBJ1-2; 9 positions match TRBD1. This sequence was found in a middle-aged man with active or convalescent COVID-19. Source material: peripheral blood. The CDR3 loop reads CASSKTGGDGYTF. DNA of the CDR3: TGTGCCAGCAGCAAAACAGGGGGCGATGGCTACACCTTC.